This T cell receptor (beta chain) came from a study of post-analysis software for immune sequencing data. Study-wide results and limits: The five TRBV segments detected at higher frequency in patients than in controls included TRBV5-6, TRBV5-1 and TRBV20-1. There was significantly lower normalized Chao1 diversity in multiple sclerosis patients than in controls. Samples from one preparation batch, clustered by F measure, grouped strongly together.

In regard to this clonotype: Its antigen remains unknown.

In germline, CDR1 is SQVTM, CDR2 ANQGSEA. V shed 7 bases, J shed 5 bases, and the junction held 6 bases outside the gene matches. CDR3 size: 12 residues. Prepared TCR beta cDNA libraries contained unique molecular identifiers. T cells numbering 1 to 10 million gave rise to some 520,000 cDNA molecules. Each CDR3 protein gets one entry after TCRdb re-called the PCR reads with MiXCR. In the table there are roughly 570,000 distinct CDR3 sequences, 30% to 40% of which are singletons. This clonotype originated in a girl younger than 18 with multiple sclerosis. What was sequenced was blood. The genes are TRBV29-1 and TRBJ2-5, with 8 bases aligning to TRBD2. CDR3 sequence: CSAGRAGETQYF. In nucleotides, the CDR3 is TGCAGCGCCGGGAGGGCAGGGGAGACCCAGTACTTC.